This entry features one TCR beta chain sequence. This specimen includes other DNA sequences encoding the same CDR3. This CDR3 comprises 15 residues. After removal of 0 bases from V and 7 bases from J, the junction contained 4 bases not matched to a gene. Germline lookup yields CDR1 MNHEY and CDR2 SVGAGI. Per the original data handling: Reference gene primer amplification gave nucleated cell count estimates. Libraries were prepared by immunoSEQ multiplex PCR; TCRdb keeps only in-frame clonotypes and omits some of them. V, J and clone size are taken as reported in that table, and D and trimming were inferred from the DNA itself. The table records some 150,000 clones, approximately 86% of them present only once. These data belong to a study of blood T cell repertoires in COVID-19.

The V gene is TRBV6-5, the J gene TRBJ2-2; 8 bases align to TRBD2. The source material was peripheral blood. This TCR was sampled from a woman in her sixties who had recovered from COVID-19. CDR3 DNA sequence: TGTGCCAGCAGTTACTCAGCGGGGGTGAACGGGGAGCTGTTTTTT. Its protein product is CASSYSAGVNGELFF.